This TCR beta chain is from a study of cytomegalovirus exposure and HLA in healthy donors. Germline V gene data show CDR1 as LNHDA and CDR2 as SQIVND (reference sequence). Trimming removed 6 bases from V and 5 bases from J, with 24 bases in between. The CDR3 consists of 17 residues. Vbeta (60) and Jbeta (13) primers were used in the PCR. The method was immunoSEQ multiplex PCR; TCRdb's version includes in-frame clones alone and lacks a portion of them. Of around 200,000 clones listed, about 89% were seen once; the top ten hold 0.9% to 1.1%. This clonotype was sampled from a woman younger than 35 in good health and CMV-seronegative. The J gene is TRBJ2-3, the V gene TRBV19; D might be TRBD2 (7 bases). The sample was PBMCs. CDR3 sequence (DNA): TGTGCCAGTAGGGACAGAGGGGCGGCGGGAGTAGGAGATACGCAGTATTTT. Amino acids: CASRDRGAAGVGDTQYF. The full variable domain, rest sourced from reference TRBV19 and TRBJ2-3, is DGGITQSPKYLFRKEGQNVTLSCEQNLNHDAMYWYRQDPGQGLRLIYYSQIVNDFQKGDIAEGYSVSREKKESFPLTVTSAQKNPTAFYLCASRDRGAAGVGDTQYFGPGTRLTVL.